This is a list of T cell receptor beta chains from one sample in a study of vaccination effects on CD4 cells after COVID-19. These receptors have no known antigen. Data came from immunoSEQ multiplex PCR; TCRdb stores just in-frame clones and leaves some out. The profile shows over 55,000 clones, roughly four fifths of them singletons. This material consisted of CD4+ T cells from PBMCs cultured with HCoV-229E spike peptides, taken before COVID-19 vaccination. These TCRs come from a human donor who received a COVID-19 vaccine. Each CDR3 is given with its conserved first and last residue. The order of the fields is CDR3 length, D gene, J gene, clone size, V gene, CDR3 protein, CDR3 DNA. D genes are given only for firm matches. Size is omitted from some rows. Given values are once, few, many or a class for expanded clones.

>15|TRBD1|TRBJ1-1|.|TRBV6-5
CASRRDRARNPEAFF
TGTGCCAGCAGAAGAGACAGGGCTCGGAACCCTGAAGCTTTCTTT
>16|.|TRBJ1-2|.|TRBV27
CASSPRPSTRVHGYTF
TGTGCCAGCAGTCCCCGCCCGTCGACGAGGGTGCACGGCTACACCTTC
>13|.|TRBJ1-2|.|TRBV5-1
CASSLSTDYGYTF
TGCGCCAGCAGCTTAAGCACCGACTATGGCTACACCTTC
>15|TRBD2|TRBJ2-5|.|TRBV28
CASSLTSGGQETQYF
TGTGCCAGCAGTTTGACCTCGGGGGGCCAAGAGACCCAGTACTTC
>18|.|TRBJ2-6|once|TRBV9
CASSDPDGYRSGANVLTF
TGTGCCAGCAGCGACCCGGACGGATACCGCTCTGGGGCCAACGTCCTGACTTTC
>14|.|TRBJ1-3|.|TRBV5-1
CASSAQVGGNTIYF
TGCGCCAGCAGCGCTCAGGTGGGCGGAAACACCATATATTTT
>19|TRBD2|TRBJ2-1|.|TRBV14
CASSQRRLAGVLGANEQFF
TGTGCCAGCAGCCAACGGCGTTTAGCGGGGGTCCTGGGGGCCAATGAGCAGTTCTTC
>16|TRBD2|TRBJ2-2|.|TRBV30
CAWKLAGGVNTGELFF
TGTGCCTGGAAACTAGCGGGGGGGGTTAACACCGGGGAGCTGTTTTTT
>15|.|TRBJ2-2|.|TRBV2
CASTEGGLATGELFF
TGTGCCAGCACCGAGGGCGGTCTGGCCACCGGGGAGCTGTTTTTT
>15|TRBD1|TRBJ1-1|once|TRBV18
CASSPGQNPNTEAFF
TGTGCCAGCTCACCGGGACAGAACCCGAACACTGAAGCTTTCTTT
>15|.|TRBJ2-4|.|TRBV6-2/TRBV6-3
CASSYDPRQPGDQYF
TGTGCCAGCAGTTACGATCCACGGCAGCCGGGAGATCAGTACTTC
>14|TRBD1|TRBJ1-1|.|TRBV19
CASTTGRLSTEAFF
TGTGCCAGTACGACAGGGCGTTTATCCACTGAAGCTTTCTTT
>17|.|TRBJ2-3|.|TRBV7-9
CASSSHLAGFYADTQYF
TGTGCCAGCAGTTCCCACCTCGCGGGATTTTATGCAGATACGCAGTATTTT
>15|TRBD1|TRBJ1-4|.|TRBV4-1
CASSDATGGFEKLFF
TGCGCCAGCAGTGATGCGACAGGGGGCTTTGAAAAACTGTTTTTT
>16|.|TRBJ2-1|.|TRBV14
CASSQEGGPSGREQFF
TGTGCCAGCAGCCAAGAAGGGGGGCCCTCGGGGAGGGAGCAGTTCTTC
>14|.|TRBJ1-5|.|TRBV2
CASRGPGDNQPQHF
TGTGCCAGCAGGGGCCCGGGGGACAATCAGCCCCAGCATTTT
>14|TRBD1|TRBJ1-5|.|TRBV27
CASSRTGSNQPQHF
TGTGCCAGCAGTCGGACAGGGAGCAATCAGCCCCAGCATTTT